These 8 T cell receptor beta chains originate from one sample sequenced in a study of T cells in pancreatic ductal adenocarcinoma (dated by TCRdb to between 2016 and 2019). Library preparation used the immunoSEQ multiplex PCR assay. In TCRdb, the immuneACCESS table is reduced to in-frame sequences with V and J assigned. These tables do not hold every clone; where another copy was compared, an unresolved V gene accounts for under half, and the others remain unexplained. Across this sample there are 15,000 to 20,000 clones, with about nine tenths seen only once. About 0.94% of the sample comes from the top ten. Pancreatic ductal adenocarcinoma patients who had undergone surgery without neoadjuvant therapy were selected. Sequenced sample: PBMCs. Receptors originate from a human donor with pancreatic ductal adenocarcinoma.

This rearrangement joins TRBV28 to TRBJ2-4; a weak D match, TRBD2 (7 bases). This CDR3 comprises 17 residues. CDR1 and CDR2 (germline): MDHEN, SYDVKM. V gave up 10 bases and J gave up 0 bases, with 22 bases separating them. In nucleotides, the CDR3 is TGTGCCACCCTGGAGGGAGGGGGGATTTTAGCCAAAAACATTCAGTACTTC. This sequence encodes CATLEGGGILAKNIQYF.

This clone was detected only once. This CDR3 reads CAWSALLEGEQYF. The CDR3 bases are TGTGCCTGGAGTGCCCTTTTGGAGGGCGAGCAGTACTTC. V usage is TRBV30 and J usage is TRBJ2-7; the D gene is possibly TRBD2 (6 bases). Germline-derived CDR1 and CDR2 are GTSNPN and SVGIG (reference sequence). V shed 1 base and J shed 6 bases, with 13 bases lying between them. This CDR3 contains 13 residues.

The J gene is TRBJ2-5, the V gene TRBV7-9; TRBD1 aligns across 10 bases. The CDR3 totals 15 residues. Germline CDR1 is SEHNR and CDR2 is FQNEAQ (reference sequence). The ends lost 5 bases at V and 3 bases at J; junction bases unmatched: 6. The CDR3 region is CASSPGQGGKETQYF. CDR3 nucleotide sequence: TGTGCCAGCAGCCCTGGACAGGGGGGGAAAGAGACCCAGTACTTC.

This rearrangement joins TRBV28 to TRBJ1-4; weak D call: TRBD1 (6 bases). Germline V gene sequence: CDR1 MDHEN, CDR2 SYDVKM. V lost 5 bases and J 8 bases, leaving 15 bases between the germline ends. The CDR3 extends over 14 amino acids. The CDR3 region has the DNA TGTGCCAGCAGTGTACAGGGTATAAGAGAAAAACTGTTTTTT. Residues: CASSVQGIREKLFF.

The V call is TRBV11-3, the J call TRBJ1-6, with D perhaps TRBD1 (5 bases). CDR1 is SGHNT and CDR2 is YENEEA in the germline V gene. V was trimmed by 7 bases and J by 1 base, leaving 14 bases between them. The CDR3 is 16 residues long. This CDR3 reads CASIPTARSYNSPLHF. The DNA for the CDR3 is TGTGCCAGCATCCCGACAGCAAGGTCCTATAATTCACCCCTCCACTTT.

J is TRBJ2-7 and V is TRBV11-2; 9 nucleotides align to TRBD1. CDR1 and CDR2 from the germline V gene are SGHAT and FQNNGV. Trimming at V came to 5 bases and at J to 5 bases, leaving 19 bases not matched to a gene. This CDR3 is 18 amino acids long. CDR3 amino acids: CASSLGGTHRGLAHEQYF. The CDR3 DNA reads TGTGCCAGCAGCCTAGGGGGCACTCACAGGGGGCTAGCACACGAGCAGTACTTC.

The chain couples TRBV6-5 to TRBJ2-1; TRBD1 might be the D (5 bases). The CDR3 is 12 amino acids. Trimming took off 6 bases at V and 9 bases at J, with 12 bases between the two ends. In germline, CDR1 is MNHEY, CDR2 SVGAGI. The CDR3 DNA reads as TGTGCCAGCAGACCCGACAGAGGTGAGCAGTTCTTC. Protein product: CASRPDRGEQFF.

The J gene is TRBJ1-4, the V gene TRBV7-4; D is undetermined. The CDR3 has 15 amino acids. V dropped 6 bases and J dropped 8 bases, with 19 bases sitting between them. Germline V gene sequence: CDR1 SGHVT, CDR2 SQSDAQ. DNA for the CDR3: TGTGCCAGCAGTTTTGACCCGATGGGGAGGGAAAAACTGTTTTTT. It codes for CASSFDPMGREKLFF.